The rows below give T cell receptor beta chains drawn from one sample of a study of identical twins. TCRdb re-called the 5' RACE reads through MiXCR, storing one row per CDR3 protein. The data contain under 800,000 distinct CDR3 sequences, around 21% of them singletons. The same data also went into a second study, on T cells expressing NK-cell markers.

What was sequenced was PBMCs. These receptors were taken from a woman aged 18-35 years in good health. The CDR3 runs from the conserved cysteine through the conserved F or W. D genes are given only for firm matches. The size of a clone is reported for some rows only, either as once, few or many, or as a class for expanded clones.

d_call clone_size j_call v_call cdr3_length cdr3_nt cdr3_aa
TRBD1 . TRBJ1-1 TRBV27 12 TGTGCCAGCAGTACCCGACAGGGGGAAGCTTTCTTT CASSTRQGEAFF
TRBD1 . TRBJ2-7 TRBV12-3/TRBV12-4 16 TGTGCCAGCAGTTTTAGTCGGGACAGGACTACCTACGAGCAGTACTTC CASSFSRDRTTYEQYF
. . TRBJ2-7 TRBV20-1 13 TGCAGTGCTAGACGAATCAACTCCTACGAGCAGTACTTC CSARRINSYEQYF
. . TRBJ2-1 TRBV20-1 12 TGCAGTGCGGTGCCTAGGTACAATGAGCAGTTCTTC CSAVPRYNEQFF
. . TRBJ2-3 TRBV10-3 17 TGTGCCATCAGTGAGTCGAAGTCGGGGGGCGTCACAGATACGCAGTATTTT CAISESKSGGVTDTQYF
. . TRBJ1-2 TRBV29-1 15 TGCAGCGTTTCACCACTATGGGGGGGGCGCGATGGCTACACCTTC CSVSPLWGGRDGYTF
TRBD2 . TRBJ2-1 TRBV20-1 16 TGCAGTGCTGCCTCTCTAGCGGGAGGTTCCTACAATGAGCAGTTCTTC CSAASLAGGSYNEQFF
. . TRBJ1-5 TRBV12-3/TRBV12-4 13 TGTGCCAGCACCCCCCGACAGTATCAGCCCCAGCATTTT CASTPRQYQPQHF
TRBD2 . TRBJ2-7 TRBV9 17 TGTGCCAGCGCCGAAGCGGGAGGGAAGTCTCGGTCCTACGAGCAGTACTTC CASAEAGGKSRSYEQYF
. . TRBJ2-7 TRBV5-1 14 TGCGCCAGCAACCCCGGGATCAGCTCCTACGAGCAGTACTTC CASNPGISSYEQYF
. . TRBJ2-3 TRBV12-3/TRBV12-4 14 TGTGCCAGCAGTTTACCCGGGTACACAGATACGCAGTATTTT CASSLPGYTDTQYF
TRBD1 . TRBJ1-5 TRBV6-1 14 TGTGCCAGCAGTCTGGACAGGGCGAATCAGCCCCAGCATTTT CASSLDRANQPQHF
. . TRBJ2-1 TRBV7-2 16 TGTGCCAGCAGCCCTCTAGCTGGGAAGGCCTACAATGAGCAGTTCTTC CASSPLAGKAYNEQFF
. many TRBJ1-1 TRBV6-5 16 TGTGCCAGCAGTTACTCCATGCAGGGCGGCGGGACTGAAGCTTTCTTT CASSYSMQGGGTEAFF